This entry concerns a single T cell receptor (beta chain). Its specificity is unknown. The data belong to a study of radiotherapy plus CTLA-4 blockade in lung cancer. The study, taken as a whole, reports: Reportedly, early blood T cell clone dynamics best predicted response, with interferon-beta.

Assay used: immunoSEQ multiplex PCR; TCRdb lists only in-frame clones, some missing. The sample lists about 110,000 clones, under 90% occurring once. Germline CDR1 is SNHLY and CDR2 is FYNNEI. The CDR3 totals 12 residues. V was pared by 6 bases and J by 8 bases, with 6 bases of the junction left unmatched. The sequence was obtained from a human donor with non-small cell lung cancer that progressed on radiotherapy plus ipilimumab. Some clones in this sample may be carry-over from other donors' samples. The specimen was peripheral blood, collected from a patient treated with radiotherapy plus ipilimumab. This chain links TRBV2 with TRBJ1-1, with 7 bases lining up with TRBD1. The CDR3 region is CASRLTGIEAFF. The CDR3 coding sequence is TGTGCCAGCAGACTGACAGGGATCGAAGCTTTCTTT.